This T cell receptor beta chain appears in the sequencing data of a study of T-cell memory formation after mild COVID-19 (dated by TCRdb to the early 2020s). Looking at the study overall: TCR sequence clusters from the two donors were largely donor specific. Two young, previously healthy adult volunteers, one female and one male, were included in the cohort. In two donors, T-cell clones that expanded and contracted after mild COVID-19 were followed by sequencing TCRalpha and TCRbeta repertoires longitudinally.

On this clonotype: The antigen this receptor binds is unknown. Base-call qualities are not available, and no considerably larger clone is one nucleotide away.

TCRdb lists the instrument as Illumina NovaSeq 6000. Using 5'RACE with constant-segment primers, TCRalpha and TCRbeta cDNA libraries were constructed, with sample barcodes and unique molecular identifiers added in the process. RNA was extracted from every sample with Trizol reagent. Library amplification was performed in two PCR steps, and a second sample barcode and Illumina TruSeq adapters were introduced in the second step. Sequencing of libraries was performed on an Illumina NovaSeq with 2 x 150 bp paired-end reads. Per the source publication's procedure: Demultiplexing of reads and collapsing into UMI-guided consensus sequences were performed with migec v1.2.7. Using mixcr v2.1.11, UMI consensuses were aligned to TRA and TRB V and J templates and then assembled into clonotypes. Expanded or contracted clonotypes were those called significant by both edgeR and NoisET, with noise models trained on biological replicates. For edgeR calls, the thresholds were a false discovery rate-adjusted p below 0.01 and a log2 fold-change of 1. PCA with hierarchical clustering of max-normalized trajectories of the 1000 most abundant clonotypes was used as exploratory dynamics analysis. Separately sequenced CD4+ and CD8+ repertoires were used to assign a CD4 or CD8 phenotype to each responding clone. TCRdb reprocessing: public reads trimmed at Q25 with fastp, clones called with MiXCR, in-frame beta chains kept. Each entry merges the rows of one CDR3 protein and shows their most common DNA and genes. TCRdb, not the authors, supplied the V and J calls. Across this sample there are 380,000 or so distinct CDR3 sequences, with roughly 13% seen only once. The ten top clones hold about a fifth of the sample.

Measured from the cysteine to the phenylalanine, the CDR3 is 20 residues long. Only CDR3 DNA remains: 60 bases, in frame from the first base. CDR1 and CDR2, per the germline V gene, are MGHRA and YSYEKL. The junction shows trimming of 0 bases on V and 6 bases on J, plus 26 bases between the germline ends. What the work shows at the level of the full study, not this receptor alone: The study included only a couple of mild cases, and larger cohorts that include severe cases with pre-infection samples were judged to be necessary. Contracting CD4+ clones turned up mainly in the CM and EM memory subsets, whereas EMRA was where CD8+ clones were enriched. The detection of some responding clones in pre-infection memory suggests that pre-existing cross-reactive memory T cells joined the SARS-CoV-2 response. Balanced CD4/CD8 phenotypes were observed for clones contracting from day 15 to 85, whereas a bias towards CD4+ was observed for a second wave of clones expanding from day 15 to 37. SARS-CoV-2 specificity was not confirmed for the second-wave clones peaking on day 37.

Ficoll-Paque density gradient centrifugation was used to isolate PBMCs. Specimen: PBMCs or a T cell subset sorted from them (not recorded which). Recombination joined TRBV4-1 with TRBJ2-2; too little of a D gene remains to name it. This TCR came from a man aged 18 to 30 who had mild COVID-19 (a few samples of this study predate the infection). The sample titles of this study are shuffled in the database, so cell type and time point are left out; the donor was told from shared clones. The DNA is as follows: TGCGCCAGCAGCCAAGATCAATCGGCAGGACCCCGATATAGGGCCGGGGAGCTGTTTTTT. The translation is CASSQDQSAGPRYRAGELFF.